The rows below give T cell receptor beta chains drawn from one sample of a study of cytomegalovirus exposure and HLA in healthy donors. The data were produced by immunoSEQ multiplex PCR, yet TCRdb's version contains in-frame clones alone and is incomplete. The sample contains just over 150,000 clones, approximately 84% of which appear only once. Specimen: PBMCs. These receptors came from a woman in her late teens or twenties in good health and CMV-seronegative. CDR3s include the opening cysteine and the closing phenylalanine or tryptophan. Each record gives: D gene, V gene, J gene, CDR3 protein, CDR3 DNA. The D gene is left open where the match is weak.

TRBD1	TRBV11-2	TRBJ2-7	CASSPGQIYYEQYF	TGTGCCAGCAGCCCGGGACAGATTTACTACGAGCAGTACTTC
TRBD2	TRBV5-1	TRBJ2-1	CASSWSGGTYNEQFF	TGCGCCAGCAGCTGGAGCGGGGGTACTTACAATGAGCAGTTCTTC
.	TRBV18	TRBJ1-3	CASSPSVAGSGNTIYF	TGTGCCAGCTCACCCTCTGTCGCAGGGTCTGGAAACACCATATATTTT
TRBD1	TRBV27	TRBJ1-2	CASSWTGGHRGYTF	TGTGCCAGCAGCTGGACAGGGGGCCATCGTGGCTACACCTTC
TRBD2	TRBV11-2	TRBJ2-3	CASSLIAGGPGDTQYF	TGTGCCAGCAGCTTAATAGCGGGAGGGCCGGGAGATACGCAGTATTTT
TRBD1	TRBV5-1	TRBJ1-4	CASSLTGQVYEKLFF	TGCGCCAGCAGCTTGACGGGACAGGTGTATGAAAAACTGTTTTTT
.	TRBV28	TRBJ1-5	CASSFPAGHYSNQPQHF	TGTGCCAGCAGTTTCCCGGCAGGGCACTATAGCAATCAGCCCCAGCATTTT
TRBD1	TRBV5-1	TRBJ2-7	CASSLGQGFEQYF	TGCGCCAGCAGCTTGGGACAGGGGTTCGAGCAGTACTTC
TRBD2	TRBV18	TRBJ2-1	CASSPTAGGYNEQFF	TGTGCCAGCTCACCAACAGCGGGAGGGTACAATGAGCAGTTCTTC
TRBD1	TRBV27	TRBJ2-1	CASSLPGTVVNEQFF	TGTGCCAGCAGTTTACCCGGGACAGTTGTCAATGAGCAGTTCTTC